This T cell receptor (beta chain) was captured in a study of T cell responses to AZD1222 COVID-19 vaccine (dated by TCRdb to the early 2020s). Study-wide context: A total of about 230 trial participants underwent TCR sequencing, of whom 200 to 220 received two doses of AZD1222 and some 26 received two doses of the MenACWY control vaccine. Trial participants were enrolled by age into subgroups of 18-55, 56-69 and 70-plus years, and roughly 160, 29 and 62 TCR-sequenced participants, respectively, were included in these subgroups. What the authors observed across the whole study: The 56-69-year group was small, and its depth increase did not reach significance, likely because of low power. A significant rise in spike-specific TCR breadth and depth was observed after two AZD1222 doses relative to day 0 and relative to MenACWY recipients. The whole spike protein was spanned by vaccine-associated CD4 TCRs, and dominant responses were seen in regions 160-218 and 743-854. Reportedly, close to half of the unique spike-specific TCRs recognized epitopes lying outside the regions that are mutated in the B.1.351 and B.1.1.7 variants. Participants were mostly white British and included more females than males, and it was suggested by the authors that clonal diversity may have been underestimated. No day 14 peak-response samples were available, so repertoires were characterized only after the peak T cell response. Conclusions about previously exposed vaccinees are limited, since just 5 or 6 AZD1222 recipients were seropositive for SARS-CoV-2 at baseline.

As regards this clone: This clone's antigen is unknown. Base quality data are lacking; no much larger clone is found one base away.

The CDR3 regions of human TCRbeta chains were analyzed by immunosequencing. The published analysis was carried out like this. TCRs in the repertoires were compared against a reference library of SARS-CoV-2-specific TCRs that had been generated with the MIRA antigen-specificity platform. Breadth meant the fraction of unique TCRs that were SARS-CoV-2-associated, whereas depth meant the fraction of total T cells that were SARS-CoV-2-associated. Using the MIRA data, each spike-specific TCR was assigned both to the spike region to which the TCR was reactive and to a CD4 or CD8 class. Log10-transformed breadth and depth values were compared by one-way ANOVA with Sidak's multiple comparisons tests. Not all clones reach the TCRdb copy of this immuneACCESS table, which keeps in-frame sequences only. Checked studies attribute under half of the gap to unresolved V genes and leave the rest unexplained. V and J calls plus clone size are reproduced from that table; the DNA served to infer D and trimming. The sample contains some 150,000 clones, over 80% of them found a single time. The ten largest account for less than 3.5% of the sample.

The sample's time point label, in plain terms: baseline before first vaccination. The meaning of the sample's treatment or condition label: meningococcal conjugate vaccine given as trial control. Samples from vaccinated people were obtained from the UK trials COV001 and COV002, which included a single-blind randomized controlled phase 2/3 trial of AZD1222 (ChAdOx1 nCoV-19) in healthy adults. For TCRbeta chain sequencing, PBMC samples were collected from trial participants at day 0 and at day 28 after the second dose. CDR1 and CDR2, per the germline V gene (reference sequence), are SGHKS and YYEKEE. The CDR3 goes from the cysteine to the phenylalanine over 16 residues. The kept DNA is CDR3 alone, 48 bases in frame from the first base. Trimming leaves V shorter by 1 base and J shorter by 3 bases, with the junction holding 4 bases beyond the gene matches.

Recombination joined TRBV5-5 with TRBJ1-5; TRBD1 aligns with 10 central bases. Sequences were derived from peripheral blood, sampled on day 0 of MenACWY control vaccination. The receptor's source is an adult in good health. At the DNA level, the sequence is TGTGCCAGCAGCTTGTCTGGGACAGGGGTCAATCAGCCCCAGCATTTT. It encodes CASSLSGTGVNQPQHF.